One sample yielded the 15 T cell receptor beta chains listed below, sequenced in a study of cytomegalovirus exposure and HLA in healthy donors. PCR amplification relied on 60 Vbeta primers (plus 13 Jbeta primers). Measured with immunoSEQ multiplex PCR; TCRdb has only the in-frame clones, and not every one. The top ten clones hold about 0.78% of a sample with some 200,000 clones, approximately 85% of them seen once. Source material: PBMCs. All receptors derive from a woman younger than 35 in good health and CMV-seronegative.

The CDR3 sequence: CASSSSGVSTDTQYF. The CDR3 DNA reads as TGTGCCAGCAGCTCTAGCGGAGTAAGCACAGATACGCAGTATTTT. The chain carries TRBV7-9 and TRBJ2-3, with 7 bases that match TRBD2. This CDR3 is built from 15 residues. Germline lookup yields CDR1 SEHNR and CDR2 FQNEAQ (reference sequence). V trimming: 4 bases; J trimming: 0 bases; junction bases outside the gene matches: 4.

This sequence joins TRBV9 and TRBJ2-2; TRBD2 agrees at 9 bases. CDR1 and CDR2 from the germline V gene are SGDLS and YYNGEE. The V and J ends lost 4 bases and 4 bases, in that order; junction bases with no gene match: 8. This CDR3 region has 16 residues. CDR3 DNA sequence: TGTGCCAGCAGCCCCGAGAGTAGCGGGAGCACCGGGGAGCTGTTTTTT. It encodes CASSPESSGSTGELFF.

This clone was seen more than once but under ten times. In DNA form, the CDR3 reads TGTGCCAGTATGGTAACAGGGACGGGCTATGGCTACACCTTC. As protein: CASMVTGTGYGYTF. This chain uses TRBV19 with TRBJ1-2; tentatively, D is TRBD1 (6 bases). V lost 7 bases to trimming and J lost 4 bases, with 16 bases between them. This CDR3 is 14 amino acids long. From germline, CDR1 is LNHDA and CDR2 SQIVND (reference sequence).

The chain has TRBV2 and TRBJ2-4, with 9 bases fitting TRBD2. V lost 3 bases and J lost 8; bases outside the gene matches: 8. Germline V gives CDR1 SNHLY, CDR2 FYNNEI. CDR3 length: 15 amino acids. DNA of the CDR3: TGTGCCAGCAGTGATCCTAGCGGGGTGAGAGACATTCAGTACTTC. Residues: CASSDPSGVRDIQYF.

The rearrangement joins TRBV7-3 to TRBJ2-3, with TRBD2 as a possible D gene (6 bases). The CDR3 is 15 amino acids. Germline-derived CDR1 and CDR2 are SGHTA and FQGTGA. V was pared by 0 bases and J by 5 bases, with 12 bases between. The DNA for the CDR3 is TGTGCCAGCAGCTTAACGGCGGGGAACAAAGATACGCAGTATTTT. Amino acids: CASSLTAGNKDTQYF.

The chain is built from TRBV2 and TRBJ2-1, with a weak D call TRBD2 (5 bases). The CDR3 is 16 amino acids. Germline CDR1 and CDR2: SNHLY and FYNNEI. The V gene lost 1 base and the J gene lost 3 bases, with 13 bases spanning the gap. CDR3 loop: CASSEDVRRYYNEQFF. Written as DNA, the CDR3 is TGTGCCAGCAGTGAAGACGTCAGGAGGTACTACAATGAGCAGTTCTTC.

The chain carries TRBV16 and TRBJ1-2, with D perhaps matching TRBD1 (6 bases). This CDR3 spans 13 amino acids. Trimming pared 4 bases from V and 4 bases from J, leaving 10 bases between. Per germline, CDR1 KGHSY and CDR2 FQNENV. The CDR3 DNA follows: TGTGCCAGCAGCCTGACGACAGGCTATGGCTACACCTTC. Translation gives CASSLTTGYGYTF.

This clone was picked up a small number of times. Compared with germline, one end of the junction differs, possibly owing to a read error. The J gene is TRBJ1-1, the V gene TRBV28; no clear D gene. CDR3 size: 12 residues. Germline V gene sequence: CDR1 MDHEN, CDR2 SYDVKM. The CDR3 nucleotides read TGTGCCAGCAGCTTATCGAGCACTGAAGCTTTCTTT. It translates to CASSLSSTEAFF.

The chain joins TRBV10-2 to TRBJ2-3; 10 bases are a match to TRBD2. Unmatched junction bases numbered 2, after V lost 8 bases and J lost 0 bases. The CDR3 has 14 residues. The germline V gene has CDR1 WSHSY and CDR2 SAAADI. CDR3 in DNA: TGCGCCAGCCTAGCGGGGGCTAGCACAGATACGCAGTATTTT. Residues: CASLAGASTDTQYF.

This rearrangement joins TRBV7-2 to TRBJ2-7; 9 bases fit TRBD1. The CDR3 contains 16 residues. The V gene end was trimmed by 2 bases and the J gene end by 2 bases; junction bases not matched to a gene: 7. Germline CDR1 and CDR2: SGHTA and FQGNSA. This CDR3 is CASSLIWTGAAYEQYF. CDR3 DNA sequence: TGTGCCAGCAGCTTAATTTGGACAGGGGCTGCCTACGAGCAGTACTTC. The complete variable domain, with remaining parts taken from reference TRBV7-2 and TRBJ2-7, reads GAGVSQSPSNKVTEKGKDVELRCDPISGHTALYWYRQSLGQGLEFLIYFQGNSAPDKSGLPSDRFSAERTGGSVSTLTIQRTQQEDSAVYLCASSLIWTGAAYEQYFGPGTRLTVT.

The chain carries TRBV10-3 and TRBJ2-7, with TRBD2 matching 9 bases. From germline, CDR1 is ENHRY and CDR2 SYGVKD. The length of the CDR3 is 14 residues. Trimming removed 6 bases from V and 0 bases from J; junction bases left unmatched: 3. The CDR3 is CAISRTSDSYEQYF. The CDR3 nucleotides read TGTGCCATCAGCCGGACTAGCGACTCCTACGAGCAGTACTTC.

The chain combines TRBV5-1 with TRBJ2-1, with 8 bases aligning to TRBD2. Germline CDR1 and CDR2: SGHRS and YFSETQ. Trimming cost V 3 bases and J 5 bases; bases outside gene matches: 4. The CDR3 length is 14 residues. The CDR3 DNA reads as TGCGCCAGCAGCTGGGGACTAGAACACAATGAGCAGTTCTTC. Its protein product is CASSWGLEHNEQFF.

The V call is TRBV7-9, the J call TRBJ1-2; TRBD1 might be the D (6 bases). The V end was cut by 1 base, the J end by 4 bases, with 13 bases between. The V gene's germline CDR1 is SEHNR and CDR2 FQNEAQ (reference sequence). CDR3 length: 15 amino acids. The CDR3 DNA is TGTGCCAGCAGCTTAGGGCAGGGGATAAGCTATGGCTACACCTTC. It encodes CASSLGQGISYGYTF. Full variable domain (rest looked up from reference TRBV7-9 and TRBJ1-2): DTGVSQNPRHKITKRGQNVTFRCDPISEHNRLYWYRQTLGQGPEFLTYFQNEAQLEKSRLLSDRFSAERPKGSFSTLEIQRTEQGDSAMYLCASSLGQGISYGYTFGSGTRLTVV.

The gene calls are TRBV13 and TRBJ2-1; 15 positions agree with TRBD2. With 6 bases clipped from V and 12 bases from J, the junction kept 9 bases outside the gene matches. The CDR3 consists of 15 residues. CDR1 and CDR2 (germline): PRHDT, FYEKMQ (reference sequence). The CDR3 DNA sequence: TGTGCCAGCAGAGTATGGACTAGCGGGAGGGCCTGGCAGTTCTTC. Its protein product is CASRVWTSGRAWQFF.

The genes are TRBV7-2 and TRBJ2-7; D uncertain. V gave up 5 bases and J gave up 2 bases, with 13 bases separating them. The CDR3 is 14 amino acids. Germline assignment: CDR1 SGHTA and CDR2 FQGNSA. The CDR3 spells CASSKGRMTYEQYF. Written as DNA, the CDR3 is TGTGCCAGCAGCAAAGGCAGGATGACCTACGAGCAGTACTTC.